The rows below give T cell receptor beta chains drawn from one sample of a study of blood T cell repertoires in COVID-19. Sequencing was performed with immunoSEQ multiplex PCR; in TCRdb, only in-frame clones are kept and a portion is missing. The repertoire holds roughly 97,000 clones, around four fifths seen once, with 10% in the top ten. Sequenced input: peripheral blood. The receptor source for this set is a man aged 65 to 85 with acute or convalescent COVID-19. The CDR3 runs from the conserved cysteine through the conserved F or W. The order of the fields is clone size, V gene, D gene, J gene, CDR3 protein, CDR3 DNA. A D gene is named only where the DNA matches it firmly. Only some rows state a clone size, as once, few, many or a class for expanded clones.

clone_size: .
v_call: TRBV25-1
d_call: .
j_call: TRBJ2-1
cdr3_aa: CASNKQGGNEQFF
cdr3_nt: TGTGCCAGCAATAAACAGGGGGGGAATGAGCAGTTCTTC

clone_size: many
v_call: TRBV27
d_call: .
j_call: TRBJ1-3
cdr3_aa: CASSLERGNTIYF
cdr3_nt: TGTGCCAGCAGTTTAGAGCGCGGAAACACCATATATTTT

clone_size: .
v_call: TRBV24-1
d_call: TRBD1
j_call: TRBJ2-1
cdr3_aa: CATSDSDRVRFF
cdr3_nt: TGTGCCACCAGTGATTCGGACAGGGTACGGTTCTTC

clone_size: .
v_call: TRBV2
d_call: .
j_call: TRBJ1-6
cdr3_aa: CASSVERTYNSPLHF
cdr3_nt: TGTGCCAGCAGTGTTGAGAGGACCTATAATTCACCCCTCCACTTT

clone_size: few
v_call: TRBV11-3
d_call: TRBD2
j_call: TRBJ2-2
cdr3_aa: CASSQRGRVAGELFF
cdr3_nt: TGTGCCAGCAGCCAGCGGGGTAGGGTAGCCGGGGAGCTGTTTTTT

clone_size: .
v_call: TRBV18
d_call: .
j_call: TRBJ2-4
cdr3_aa: CASSPGGGLGKNIQYF
cdr3_nt: TGTGCCAGCTCACCTGGGGGGGGCCTCGGCAAAAACATTCAGTACTTC

clone_size: .
v_call: TRBV7-3
d_call: TRBD1
j_call: TRBJ1-1
cdr3_aa: CASSPGQGVAEAFF
cdr3_nt: TGTGCCAGCAGCCCCGGACAGGGAGTCGCTGAAGCTTTCTTT

clone_size: .
v_call: TRBV6-5
d_call: TRBD1
j_call: TRBJ1-5
cdr3_aa: CASSSRGASNQPQHF
cdr3_nt: TGTGCCAGCAGTTCCAGGGGGGCTAGCAATCAGCCCCAGCATTTT

clone_size: .
v_call: TRBV7-2
d_call: TRBD1
j_call: TRBJ1-1
cdr3_aa: CASSLAQGQVAEAFF
cdr3_nt: TGTGCCAGCAGCTTAGCCCAGGGACAGGTGGCTGAAGCTTTCTTT

clone_size: few
v_call: TRBV12-3/TRBV12-4
d_call: .
j_call: TRBJ1-1
cdr3_aa: CASSFGEITEAFF
cdr3_nt: TGTGCCAGCAGTTTCGGGGAGATCACTGAAGCTTTCTTT

clone_size: .
v_call: TRBV7-2
d_call: .
j_call: TRBJ1-1
cdr3_aa: CASSFRHLNTEAFF
cdr3_nt: TGTGCCAGCAGCTTTAGACATCTGAACACTGAAGCTTTCTTT

clone_size: .
v_call: TRBV30
d_call: TRBD2
j_call: TRBJ2-5
cdr3_aa: CAWASGGAGETQYF
cdr3_nt: TGTGCCTGGGCTAGCGGGGGGGCCGGGGAGACCCAGTACTTC

clone_size: .
v_call: TRBV29-1
d_call: TRBD2
j_call: TRBJ2-2
cdr3_aa: CSVDNRAAGGYTGELFF
cdr3_nt: TGCAGCGTTGATAACAGGGCGGCGGGAGGGTACACCGGGGAGCTGTTTTTT

clone_size: once
v_call: TRBV5-1
d_call: .
j_call: TRBJ1-1
cdr3_aa: CASSLLGAGNTEAFF
cdr3_nt: TGCGCCAGCAGCTTGCTTGGCGCAGGGAACACTGAAGCTTTCTTT

clone_size: .
v_call: TRBV7-9
d_call: TRBD1
j_call: TRBJ2-5
cdr3_aa: CASSLRQGSNQETQYF
cdr3_nt: TGTGCCAGCAGCTTACGACAGGGGTCTAATCAAGAGACCCAGTACTTC

clone_size: .
v_call: TRBV4-3
d_call: .
j_call: TRBJ2-1
cdr3_aa: CASSQDLNSLYNEQFF
cdr3_nt: TGCGCCAGCAGCCAAGATCTTAATAGCCTCTACAATGAGCAGTTCTTC

clone_size: .
v_call: TRBV5-5
d_call: TRBD1
j_call: TRBJ1-3
cdr3_aa: CASSSTLLGQHSGNTIYF
cdr3_nt: TGTGCCAGCAGCAGCACTCTACTGGGACAGCACTCTGGAAACACCATATATTTT

clone_size: few
v_call: TRBV15
d_call: TRBD1
j_call: TRBJ1-1
cdr3_aa: CATSRPSTGDTEAFF
cdr3_nt: TGTGCCACCAGCAGACCCTCAACAGGGGACACTGAAGCTTTCTTT

clone_size: .
v_call: TRBV19
d_call: .
j_call: TRBJ1-2
cdr3_aa: CASTKGDYGYTF
cdr3_nt: TGTGCCAGTACCAAAGGGGACTATGGCTACACCTTC

clone_size: once
v_call: TRBV6-4
d_call: TRBD1
j_call: TRBJ1-4
cdr3_aa: CASNATLPGQIDEKLFF
cdr3_nt: TGTGCCAGCAACGCCACCCTACCGGGACAGATAGATGAAAAACTGTTTTTT

clone_size: .
v_call: TRBV3-1/TRBV3-2
d_call: TRBD1
j_call: TRBJ2-2
cdr3_aa: CASSKRGPGELFF
cdr3_nt: TGTGCCAGCAGCAAAAGGGGGCCCGGGGAGCTGTTTTTT

clone_size: .
v_call: TRBV15
d_call: .
j_call: TRBJ1-1
cdr3_aa: CATSRDYRVETEAFF
cdr3_nt: TGTGCCACCAGCAGAGACTACAGGGTAGAGACTGAAGCTTTCTTT

clone_size: .
v_call: TRBV7-9
d_call: .
j_call: TRBJ1-2
cdr3_aa: CASSLDMVRRGYTF
cdr3_nt: TGTGCCAGCAGCTTAGATATGGTGAGGAGGGGCTACACCTTC

clone_size: .
v_call: TRBV4-2
d_call: .
j_call: TRBJ1-6
cdr3_aa: CASSQEAGPKSPLHF
cdr3_nt: TGTGCCAGCAGCCAAGAAGCAGGGCCGAAGTCACCCCTCCACTTT

clone_size: .
v_call: TRBV6-1
d_call: TRBD1
j_call: TRBJ2-5
cdr3_aa: CASSQGTAPGRETQYF
cdr3_nt: TGTGCCAGCAGTCAAGGGACAGCCCCAGGTAGAGAGACCCAGTACTTC

clone_size: .
v_call: TRBV19
d_call: TRBD1
j_call: TRBJ1-3
cdr3_aa: CASTLNRGTSGNTIYF
cdr3_nt: TGTGCCAGTACTCTAAACAGGGGAACCTCTGGAAACACCATATATTTT

clone_size: .
v_call: TRBV19
d_call: TRBD1
j_call: TRBJ2-1
cdr3_aa: CASRKRQGFDEQFF
cdr3_nt: TGTGCCAGTAGAAAGAGACAGGGGTTTGACGAGCAGTTCTTC

clone_size: .
v_call: TRBV28
d_call: TRBD1
j_call: TRBJ1-5
cdr3_aa: CASSTVQGQGAQQPQHF
cdr3_nt: TGTGCCAGCAGCACGGTACAGGGACAGGGGGCACAACAGCCCCAGCATTTT